These 11 T cell receptor beta chains originate from one sample sequenced in a study of shared clonotypes between healthy human individuals (dated by TCRdb to the early 2020s). The library relied on the immunoSEQ multiplex PCR assay. Drawn from immuneACCESS, this table holds only the in-frame rearrangements with V and J called that TCRdb kept. Clones are partly lost; checked studies trace under half to an unresolved V gene and leave the rest unexplained. The sample has roughly 1,500,000 clones on record, 95% to 99% of them singletons. The top ten constitute about 0.42% of the sample. Sequenced material: naive CD4+ T cells sorted from blood. The sample's cell subset or site label, decoded: CD45RA+ positively selected. The receptors were gathered from a man aged 30 to 39 in good health.

J is TRBJ2-1 and V is TRBV4-2; a weak D match, TRBD2 (5 bases). V was pared by 0 bases and J by 1 base, with 16 bases between. The CDR3 extends over 18 amino acids. The germline gives CDR1 LGHNA, CDR2 YNFKEQ. The CDR3 bases are TGTGCCAGCAGCCAAGATCCCGAGGGAATGTTTTCCTACAATGAGCAGTTCTTC. This encodes CASSQDPEGMFSYNEQFF.

The rearrangement uses TRBV20-1 and TRBJ2-7; TRBD2 is a possible D gene (5 bases). Trimming took off 5 bases at V and 5 bases at J, with 10 bases between the two ends. Germline assignment: CDR1 DFQATT and CDR2 SNEGSKA (reference sequence). This CDR3 comprises 11 residues. The CDR3 nucleotides are TGCAGTGCTGCAGTGGGAGACGAGCAGTACTTC. Its translation is CSAAVGDEQYF.

This sequence joins TRBV13 and TRBJ2-1, with D possibly called TRBD1 or TRBD2 (6 bases each). Germline V gives CDR1 PRHDT, CDR2 FYEKMQ (reference sequence). This CDR3 is 15 amino acids long. V was clipped by 5 bases and J by 2 bases, with 13 bases between them. The CDR3: CASSKRGPTYNEQFF. CDR3 DNA: TGTGCCAGCAGCAAACGGGGGCCAACCTACAATGAGCAGTTCTTC.

This clone was observed a single time. CDR3 sequence (DNA): TGTGCCAGCAGCCCCGCTACCCCGCCCAATGAGCAGTTCTTC. Its translation: CASSPATPPNEQFF. The chain carries TRBV7-3 and TRBJ2-1, with D hard to call. The germline CDR1 and CDR2 sequences are SGHTA and FQGTGA. V was shortened by 5 bases and J by 6 bases, with 14 bases between the two germline ends. The CDR3 extends over 14 amino acids.

This chain connects TRBV7-8 to TRBJ2-3, with D hard to call. Germline V gene data show CDR1 as SGHVS and CDR2 as FQNEAQ. The CDR3 consists of 13 residues. V lost 1 base and J 2 bases, leaving 4 bases between the germline ends. The CDR3 DNA is TGTGCCAGCAGCTTAGATCTCACAGATACGCAGTATTTT. Translating gives CASSLDLTDTQYF. Together with reference TRBV7-8 and TRBJ2-3, the CDR3 gives the full variable domain: GAGVSQSPRYKVAKRGQDVALRCDPISGHVSLFWYQQALGQGPEFLTYFQNEAQLDKSGLPSDRFFAERPEGSVSTLKIQRTQQEDSAVYLCASSLDLTDTQYFGPGTRLTVL.

This chain links TRBV15 with TRBJ1-2; D call uncertain. CDR3 size: 13 residues. With 2 bases removed from V and 4 bases from J, the gap between germline ends came to 8 bases. Looked up from germline, CDR1 is LNHNV and CDR2 is YYDKDF (reference sequence). CDR3: CATSRLGLYGYTF. The DNA for the CDR3 is TGTGCCACCAGCAGACTAGGCCTCTATGGCTACACCTTC.

The chain joins TRBV7-3 to TRBJ2-1; 7 nucleotides align to TRBD1. The trim removed 6 bases at V and 5 bases at J, leaving 13 bases unmatched. The CDR3 has 16 residues. Germline CDR1 is SGHTA and CDR2 is FQGTGA. CDR3 region: CASSVSGGDRHNEQFF. The DNA of the CDR3 is TGTGCCAGCAGTGTATCAGGGGGAGATCGACACAATGAGCAGTTCTTC.

This clone was seen a single time. The rearrangement joins TRBV6-5 to TRBJ1-1; possibly TRBD1 for D (6 bases). The V gene's germline CDR1 is MNHEY and CDR2 SVGAGI. Trimming shortened V by 2 bases and J by 1 base, and 8 bases separated the two germline ends. This CDR3 has 14 amino acids. In DNA form, the CDR3 reads TGTGCCAGCAGTTACACACAGGGGAACACTGAAGCTTTCTTT. This encodes CASSYTQGNTEAFF.

The rearrangement links TRBV18 to TRBJ1-1; tentative D call: TRBD1 (6 bases). Trimming took off 2 bases at V and 8 bases at J, with 12 bases between the two ends. The germline CDR1 and CDR2 sequences are KGHSH and LQKENI. The CDR3 runs to 13 residues. The CDR3 reads CASSPIPQGEAFF. The CDR3 DNA sequence: TGTGCCAGCTCACCAATCCCGCAGGGGGAAGCTTTCTTT.

The chain recombines TRBV27 with TRBJ2-7; D might be TRBD2 (6 bases). The CDR3 has 14 amino acids. Germline CDR1 and CDR2: MNHEY and SMNVEV (reference sequence). Trimming removed 3 bases from V and 0 bases from J, with 9 bases in between. CDR3 coding DNA: TGTGCCAGCAGTTTGGACTATTACTCCTACGAGCAGTACTTC. It is translated as CASSLDYYSYEQYF.

This rearrangement joins TRBV5-1 to TRBJ1-1; a weak D match, TRBD1 (5 bases). Looked up from germline, CDR1 is SGHRS and CDR2 is YFSETQ. CDR3 length: 15 residues. V lost 6 bases and J lost 1, with 16 bases in between. The CDR3 DNA sequence: TGCGCCAGCACCGTCGGGGGGTCTAGGAACACTGAAGCTTTCTTT. Translated: CASTVGGSRNTEAFF.